The source of this T cell receptor (beta chain) is a study of T cell repertoires in cytomegalovirus infection. TCRdb processed the reads anew with MiXCR; each CDR3 protein has one entry. Of roughly 640,000 distinct CDR3 sequences listed, approximately 24% are singletons. The length of the CDR3 is 16 residues. With 6 bases removed from V and 0 bases from J, the gap between germline ends came to 12 bases. Germline V gives CDR1 MDHEN, CDR2 SYDVKM. V is TRBV28 and J is TRBJ2-6; the D gene is possibly TRBD1 (6 bases). Sequencing input: CD8+ T cells from PBMCs. This clonotype was sampled from a human donor in good health (CMV status not recorded). Some clones in this sample may be carry-over from other donors' samples. The CDR3 sequence is CASSPRTVSGANVLTF. As DNA, the CDR3 is TGTGCCAGCAGCCCCCGGACAGTCTCTGGGGCCAACGTCCTGACTTTC.